This TCR beta chain derives from a study of blood T cells in healthy people across ages. Findings and caveats of the study: Per-million-T-cell TCR beta diversity fell roughly linearly with age. What prevented conclusive comparison of naive and antigen-experienced cells was that PBMCs were unsorted.

This clonotype appeared many times. Its target is not known. Next came a second PCR, run for about 7 to 12 cycles, which used a sample-barcoded 5' primer along with a J-beta primer mix. TCRdb passed the 5' RACE reads through MiXCR, listing each CDR3 protein once. The sample holds around 1.5 million distinct CDR3 sequences, 42% seen once. The CDR3 covers 13 residues. Germline V gene data show CDR1 as SGHKS and CDR2 as YYEKEE (reference sequence). V lost 4 bases to trimming and J lost 4 bases; unmatched junction nucleotides: 4. The sequence was obtained from a young woman in good health. The V call is TRBV5-5, the J call TRBJ1-2; 7 positions match TRBD1. Sequenced input: blood. The CDR3 loop is CASSPTGVYGYTF. The CDR3, as DNA: TGTGCCAGCAGCCCAACAGGGGTCTATGGCTACACCTTC.